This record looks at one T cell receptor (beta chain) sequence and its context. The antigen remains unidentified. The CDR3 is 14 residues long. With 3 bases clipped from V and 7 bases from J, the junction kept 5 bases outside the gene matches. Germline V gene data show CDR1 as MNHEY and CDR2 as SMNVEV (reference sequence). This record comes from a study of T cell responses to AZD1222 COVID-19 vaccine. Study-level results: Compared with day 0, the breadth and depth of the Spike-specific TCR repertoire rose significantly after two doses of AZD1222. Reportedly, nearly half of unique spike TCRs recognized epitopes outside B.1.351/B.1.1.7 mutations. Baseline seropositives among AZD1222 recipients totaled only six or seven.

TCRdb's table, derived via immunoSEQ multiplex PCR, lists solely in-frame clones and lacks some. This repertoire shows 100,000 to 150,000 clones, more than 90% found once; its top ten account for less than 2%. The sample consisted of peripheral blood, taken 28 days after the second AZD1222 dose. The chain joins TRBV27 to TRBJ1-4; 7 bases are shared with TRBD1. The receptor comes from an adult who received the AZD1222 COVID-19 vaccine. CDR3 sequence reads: CASSFTGAAEKLFF. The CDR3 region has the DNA TGTGCCAGCAGTTTTACAGGGGCCGCTGAAAAACTGTTTTTT.